This T cell receptor beta chain was documented in a study of human T cells and chemical hapten exposure. Looking at the study overall: Subjects had 2% DPC placed on 2 cm by 2 cm of upper inner arm skin for sensitization. Per-sample TCR yield variability stemmed mainly from small pooled library volume differences.

In this sample, this clonotype turned up many times. The library labeled individual cDNA molecules by adding unique molecular identifiers to them. Authors' analysis steps: Between about 23,224 and 750,000 TCRs appeared in each sample, and the median stood at around 92,000. MiXCR, run by TCRdb on the RACE reads, gives a single entry per CDR3 protein. These V and J calls rely on TCRdb rather than the paper's analysis. The repertoire holds some 100,000 distinct CDR3 sequences, 9.3% seen once, with more than 2% in the top ten. V lost 3 bases, J lost 1 base, and 10 bases lay in between. The germline V gene has CDR1 SNHLY and CDR2 FYNNEI. The CDR3 length is 15 residues. Regarding time point: patch test 2, 6 weeks after DPC sensitization. Treatment defined: therapeutic diphenylcyclopropenone sensitization with weekly scalp DPC.

The sample in question was whole blood, obtained in connection with sensitization to the hapten diphenylcyclopropenone (DPC). This chain links TRBV2 with TRBJ2-1; the D gene is possibly TRBD1 (6 bases). The source is a woman between 40 and 50 years old with alopecia areata. Some clones in this sample may be carry-over from other donors' samples. CDR3 nucleotide sequence: TGTGCCAGCAGTGAGTGGCAGGGGTCCTACAATGAGCAGTTCTTC. Translation gives CASSEWQGSYNEQFF.